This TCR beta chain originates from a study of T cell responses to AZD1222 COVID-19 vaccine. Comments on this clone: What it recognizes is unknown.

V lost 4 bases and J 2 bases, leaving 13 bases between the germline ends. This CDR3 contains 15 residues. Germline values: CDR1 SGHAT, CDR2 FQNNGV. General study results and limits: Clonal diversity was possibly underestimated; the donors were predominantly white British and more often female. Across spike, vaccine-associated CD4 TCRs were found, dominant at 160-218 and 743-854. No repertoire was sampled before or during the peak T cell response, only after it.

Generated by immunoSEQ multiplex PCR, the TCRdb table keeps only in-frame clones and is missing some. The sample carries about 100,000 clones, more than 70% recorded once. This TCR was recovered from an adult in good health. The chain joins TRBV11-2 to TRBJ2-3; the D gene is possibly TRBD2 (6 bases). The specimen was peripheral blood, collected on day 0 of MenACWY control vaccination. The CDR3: CASSSHPGLTDTQYF. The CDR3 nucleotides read TGTGCCAGCAGCTCACATCCGGGACTCACAGATACGCAGTATTTT.